These 19 T cell receptor beta chains originate from one sample sequenced in a study of metastatic and nonmetastatic thyroid tumors. MiXCR was used by TCRdb to re-call the PCR reads. The sample records more than 10,000 clones, roughly 29% being singletons. All patients reached thyroid surgery having received no treatment beforehand. Specimen: tumor tissue. The receptors were sampled from a male donor with papillary thyroid cancer or a benign thyroid nodule (not recorded which). Some clones in this sample may be carry-over from other donors' samples.

At least ten counts were recorded for this clone. The chain is built from TRBV12-3 or TRBV12-4 and TRBJ2-4; 8 bases match TRBD1. V lost 7 bases and J lost 1; bases outside the gene matches: 6. The CDR3 contains 15 residues. This CDR3 is CASTLRDRAKNIQYF. In DNA form, the CDR3 reads TGTGCCAGCACCCTCCGGGACAGGGCCAAAAACATTCAGTACTTC.

This clone has a handful of counts. The V and J genes are TRBV6-1 and TRBJ2-7, with a tentative D call TRBD2 (7 bases). The germline gives CDR1 MNHNS, CDR2 SASEGT. Trimming shortened V by 10 bases and J by 1 base, and 14 bases separated the two germline ends. The CDR3 loop spans 13 amino acids. The chain's CDR3 is CATEGGTSYEQYF. The DNA for the CDR3 is TGTGCCACTGAGGGGGGGACTTCCTACGAGCAGTACTTC.

This chain uses TRBV20-1 with TRBJ2-7, with 13 bases lining up with TRBD2. Trimming at V came to 4 bases and at J to 3 bases, leaving 3 bases not matched to a gene. The CDR3 has 14 amino acids. Germline CDR1 DFQATT, CDR2 SNEGSKA (reference sequence). For the CDR3, the DNA is TGCAGTGCTATACGGACTAGCGGGAGCTACGAGCAGTACTTC. Its protein product is CSAIRTSGSYEQYF.

To note about this clone: A much larger clone differs by one base, so this may be a read error. As the CDR3 is not closed by the conserved phenylalanine or tryptophan, this likely results from a read error. The chain joins TRBV5-4 to TRBJ2-3; TRBD1 aligns across 8 bases. V lost 5 bases and J lost 1; bases outside the gene matches: 6. CDR1 is SGHNT, CDR2 YYREEE, per germline (reference sequence). The CDR3 has 15 amino acids. As DNA, the CDR3 is TGTGCCAGCAGGAAAGACAGGGGTCGCACAGATACGCAGTATTCT. It specifies CASRKDRGRTDTQYS.

The rearrangement links TRBV11-2 to TRBJ2-2; 7 bases are shared with TRBD1. Unmatched junction bases numbered 7, after V lost 5 bases and J lost 4 bases. The germline V gene has CDR1 SGHAT and CDR2 FQNNGV. This CDR3 region has 15 residues. The CDR3 is CASSLRDSSTGELFF. CDR3 DNA sequence: TGTGCCAGCAGCCTCCGGGACAGTTCCACCGGGGAGCTGTTTTTT.

This chain uses TRBV6-5 with TRBJ2-7; 11 bases align to TRBD2. This CDR3 is built from 15 residues. With V trimmed by 4 bases and J by 4 bases, 6 bases remained unmatched. Germline loops: CDR1 MNHEY, CDR2 SVGAGI. CDR3 region: CASSSGLAGGYEQYF. In DNA form, the CDR3 reads TGTGCCAGCAGTTCCGGGCTAGCGGGGGGTTACGAGCAGTACTTC.

This clone showed up just a few times. The chain has TRBV20-1 and TRBJ2-7, with D maybe TRBD1 (5 bases). Germline assignment: CDR1 DFQATT and CDR2 SNEGSKA (reference sequence). This CDR3 region has 13 residues. The V end was cut by 3 bases, the J end by 7 bases, with 16 bases between. CDR3 residues: CSASDWGIREQYV. Written as DNA, the CDR3 is TGCAGTGCTAGTGATTGGGGCATACGTGAGCAGTACGTC.

This clone is judged medium-sized. The CDR3 sequence: CSARAPLTGLIGYTF. As DNA, the CDR3 is TGCAGTGCTAGAGCACCTTTGACAGGTTTAATAGGCTACACCTTC. The V and J genes are TRBV20-1 and TRBJ1-2, with D perhaps TRBD1 (6 bases). This CDR3 comprises 15 residues. Trimming removed 1 base from V and 8 bases from J, with 20 bases in between. Germline lookup yields CDR1 DFQATT and CDR2 SNEGSKA (reference sequence).

This sequence joins TRBV12-3 or TRBV12-4 and TRBJ1-1; 9 bases fit TRBD1. The CDR3 contains 16 residues. With V trimmed by 6 bases and J by 4 bases, 12 bases remained unmatched. The CDR3, as DNA: TGTGCCAGCAGCAGGGACAGGGTAAGGTTAGGCACTGAAGCTTTCTTT. The encoded protein is CASSRDRVRLGTEAFF.

At least ten counts were recorded for this clone. In DNA form, the CDR3 reads TGCGCCAGCAGCTTTGACAGGACGGGAGATACGCAGTATTTT. The encoded protein is CASSFDRTGDTQYF. The V and J genes are TRBV5-1 and TRBJ2-3, with D perhaps TRBD1 (6 bases). V was clipped by 2 bases and J by 5 bases, with 12 bases between them. This CDR3 contains 14 residues. Germline V gene data show CDR1 as SGHRS and CDR2 as YFSETQ.

This clone was seen more than once but under ten times. The chain links TRBV6-1 to TRBJ2-1; D remains unclear. Germline V gene lookup returns CDR1 MNHNS and CDR2 SASEGT. V was pared by 7 bases and J by 0 bases, with 10 bases between. The CDR3 is 14 amino acids. CDR3 in amino acids: CASTLDSSYNEQFF. Here the CDR3 DNA reads TGTGCCAGCACCCTTGATTCCTCCTACAATGAGCAGTTCTTC.

This clone is medium-sized. This chain uses TRBV9 with TRBJ1-6, with D unresolved. Germline V gives CDR1 SGDLS, CDR2 YYNGEE. The V end was cut by 3 bases, the J end by 1 base, with 17 bases between. The CDR3 has 18 residues. As DNA, the CDR3 is TGTGCCAGCAGCGCCGGGTTAGGGATTCGTTCCTATAATTCACCCCTCCACTTT. It translates to CASSAGLGIRSYNSPLHF.

This clone showed up just a few times. No conserved phenylalanine or tryptophan is present at the end of the CDR3, so a read error is the likely explanation. No DNA is shown, since the ends of the CDR3 on it are uncertain; the CDR3 is the one TCRdb lists. J is TRBJ1-1 and V is TRBV11-3; TRBD1 is the table's D call, not checked against the DNA. The CDR3 contains 12 residues when both ends are counted. Germline V gene lookup returns CDR1 SGHNT and CDR2 YENEEA. Here the CDR3 reads CASSSLDRGLEV.

In this sample, this clone turned up a few times. The rearrangement links TRBV6-2 or TRBV6-3 to TRBJ1-5; D is uncertain. This CDR3 spans 14 amino acids. V shed 6 bases and J shed 0 bases, with 9 bases lying between them. CDR1 is MNHEY, CDR2 SVGEGT, per germline. Here the CDR3 DNA reads TGTGCCAGCAGAGGGAGGGATAGCAATCAGCCCCAGCATTTT. Its translation: CASRGRDSNQPQHF.

The sample holds one count of this clone. This chain links TRBV5-8 with TRBJ2-6, with a weak D call TRBD1 (5 bases). The CDR3 totals 15 residues. V lost 1 base and J 1 base, leaving 6 bases between the germline ends. The V gene's germline CDR1 is SGHTS and CDR2 YDEGEE. CDR3 sequence (DNA): TGTGCCAGCAGCTTGTCAGGGTCTGGGGCCAACGTCCTGACTTTC. It yields the protein CASSLSGSGANVLTF. The entire variable domain, with the rest obtained from reference TRBV5-8 and TRBJ2-6, is as follows: EAGVTQSPTHLIKTRGQQATLRCSPISGHTSVYWYQQALGLGLQFLLWYDEGEERNRGNFPPRFSGRQFPNYSSELNVNALELEDSALYLCASSLSGSGANVLTFGAGSRLTVL.

This clone was counted at least ten times. This chain links TRBV19 with TRBJ2-1, with TRBD2 matching 9 bases. CDR3 length equals 17 residues. Germline CDR1 LNHDA, CDR2 SQIVND (reference sequence). V dropped 8 bases and J dropped 8; count of bases not matched to a gene: 19. For the CDR3, the DNA is TGTGCCAGTGGGTCCCCATCCGGGACTAGCAGACGTGATGAGCAGTTCTTC. As protein: CASGSPSGTSRRDEQFF.

J is TRBJ2-7 and V is TRBV4-1; D unresolved. Per germline, CDR1 MGHRA and CDR2 YSYEKL. The CDR3 is 13 amino acids. The germline V and J ends were trimmed by 0 bases and 0 bases, with 3 bases remaining between them. The CDR3 DNA reads as TGCGCCAGCAGCCAAGACAGCTCCTACGAGCAGTACTTC. Protein sequence: CASSQDSSYEQYF.

This clone is classed as medium-sized. This chain connects TRBV4-1 to TRBJ2-6; TRBD1 or TRBD2 may be the D gene (5 bases each). Trimming removed 0 bases from V and 2 bases from J, with 8 bases in between. This CDR3 has 16 residues. Per germline, CDR1 MGHRA and CDR2 YSYEKL. CDR3 protein: CASSQDWGPGANVLTF. CDR3 nucleotides: TGCGCCAGCAGCCAAGATTGGGGACCTGGGGCCAACGTCCTGACTTTC.

As to this clone: This is likely a read error, given that the CDR3 carries no conserved phenylalanine or tryptophan at its end. The chain carries TRBV28 and TRBJ1-5; possible D gene TRBD1, 5 bases. Looked up from germline, CDR1 is MDHEN and CDR2 is SYDVKM. CDR3 length: 14 amino acids. V dropped 6 bases and J dropped 2 bases, with 11 bases sitting between them. The chain's CDR3 is CASSLEGGNQPQHL. DNA for the CDR3: TGTGCCAGCAGCTTGGAAGGGGGCAATCAGCCCCAGCATTTA.